Following are 19 T cell receptor beta chains from one sample sequenced in a study of chemoradiotherapy in HPV16-positive cancers (dated by TCRdb to between 2021 and 2024). The library was built by means of the immunoSEQ multiplex PCR assay. What TCRdb holds here is the immuneACCESS table cut down to in-frame rearrangements. Part of the clones is not present; checked against another copy, under half of the missing clones reflect an unresolved V gene, and the others are unexplained. For this sample the table gives 8,100 or so clones, of which less than 75% were detected only once. Less than 25% of the sample goes to the ten largest clones. Collection of the sample occurred from a patient who underwent chemoradiotherapy. The receptors here all came from a human donor with HPV-associated anogenital cancer.

The chain couples TRBV28 to TRBJ1-6, with no clear D. The ends were cut back, 3 bases at V and 3 bases at J, with 12 bases in the middle. The germline V gene has CDR1 MDHEN and CDR2 SYDVKM. There are 16 residues in the CDR3. The CDR3 is CASSFSRRIYNSPLHF. The CDR3 DNA reads as TGTGCCAGCAGTTTCTCCAGGCGGATCTATAATTCACCCCTCCACTTT. Looking up the rest from reference TRBV28 and TRBJ1-6 gives the full variable domain: DVKVTQSSRYLVKRTGEKVFLECVQDMDHENMFWYRQDPGLGLRLIYFSYDVKMKEKGDIPEGYSVSREKKERFSLILESASTNQTSMYLCASSFSRRIYNSPLHFGNGTRLTVT.

In its sample, this clone was seen a few times. An end of the junction differs from the germline gene, which may be a read error. CDR3 amino acids: CASSLGRTGANF. The CDR3 nucleotides read TGTGCCAGCAGCTTAGGTCGGACAGGGGCGAACTTC. V is TRBV7-9 and J is TRBJ1-2; 9 bases line up with TRBD1. This CDR3 has 12 amino acids. The germline V gene has CDR1 SEHNR and CDR2 FQNEAQ (reference sequence). The variable domain in full, completed from reference TRBV7-9 and TRBJ1-2, reads DTGVSQNPRHKITKRGQNVTFRCDPISEHNRLYWYRQTLGQGPEFLTYFQNEAQLEKSRLLSDRFSAERPKGSFSTLEIQRTEQGDSAMYLCASSLGRTGANFGSGTRLTVV.

The chain uses TRBV19 and TRBJ1-5; the match to TRBD1 covers 7 bases. The CDR3 is 14 residues long. Germline lookup yields CDR1 LNHDA and CDR2 SQIVND (reference sequence). With 5 bases clipped from V and 5 bases from J, the junction kept 6 bases outside the gene matches. CDR3 bases: TGTGCCAGTAGTCCCACAGGGACAGATCAGCCCCAGCATTTT. It translates to CASSPTGTDQPQHF.

This clone has a single count. An end of the junction does not agree with germline; a read error may underlie this. Other DNA variants within this sample encode the same CDR3. This rearrangement joins TRBV28 to TRBJ2-7; D call uncertain. This CDR3 spans 14 amino acids. CDR1 and CDR2 from the germline V gene are MDHEN and SYDVKM. The CDR3 sequence: CASSFPGLAYEQYF. The CDR3 DNA sequence: TGTGCCAGCAGTTTCCCAGGTCTTGCCTACGAGCAATACTTC.

J is TRBJ2-7 and V is TRBV5-4, with D possibly matching TRBD2 (5 bases). This CDR3 comprises 13 residues. CDR1 and CDR2 from the germline V gene are SGHNT and YYREEE (reference sequence). V lost 0 bases and J lost 7, with 11 bases in between. The CDR3 sequence: CASSLALGEEQYF. In nucleotides, the CDR3 is TGTGCCAGCAGCTTGGCCCTCGGGGAAGAGCAGTACTTC.

This chain uses TRBV18 with TRBJ1-2; 9 nucleotides align to TRBD1. CDR1 and CDR2 from the germline V gene are KGHSH and LQKENI. This CDR3 has 15 amino acids. Trimming cost V 3 bases and J 1 base; bases outside gene matches: 3. The CDR3 DNA reads TGTGCCAGCTCACCGACAGGGGGAAATAACTATGGCTACACCTTC. Amino acid sequence: CASSPTGGNNYGYTF.

In its sample, this clone was seen a few times. This rearrangement joins TRBV15 to TRBJ2-1, with D unclear. V was pared by 5 bases and J by 3 bases, with 11 bases between. The CDR3 has 14 residues. Germline CDR1 is LNHNV and CDR2 is YYDKDF (reference sequence). The CDR3 is CATSGTHYYNEQFF. The DNA for the CDR3 is TGTGCCACCAGCGGAACACACTACTACAATGAGCAGTTCTTC.

This chain's CDR3 is CASSSGRFTLTTEAFF. The CDR3 nucleotides are TGTGCCAGCAGCTCTGGGAGGTTCACGTTGACCACTGAAGCTTTCTTT. V is TRBV7-2 and J is TRBJ1-1; no clear D. V lost 4 bases and J lost 4, with 19 bases in between. The CDR3 covers 16 residues. Germline V lookup: CDR1 SGHTA, CDR2 FQGNSA.

The CDR3: CASSRGLTRKTQYF. Written as DNA, the CDR3 is TGTGCCAGCAGCCGGGGACTAACTAGGAAGACCCAGTACTTC. V usage is TRBV14 and J usage is TRBJ2-5, with 7 positions matching TRBD2. In germline, CDR1 is SGHDN, CDR2 FVKESK. With 4 bases clipped from V and 6 bases from J, the junction kept 8 bases outside the gene matches. The CDR3 consists of 14 residues.

The V gene is TRBV7-9, the J gene TRBJ2-7; D is perhaps TRBD1 (6 bases). This CDR3 comprises 13 residues. Germline V CDR1 and CDR2: SEHNR, FQNEAQ (reference sequence). Between the trimmed V and J ends, which lost 4 bases and 3 bases, there was a span of 10 bases. CDR3 nucleotide sequence: TGTGCCAGCAGCTCCAGGGGCGGCTACGAGCAGTACTTC. Amino acid sequence: CASSSRGGYEQYF.

V and J are TRBV5-1 and TRBJ2-7, with 7 bases fitting TRBD2. The CDR3 covers 14 residues. Germline lookup yields CDR1 SGHRS and CDR2 YFSETQ. The J segment lost 2 bases and the V segment lost 0 bases, leaving 2 bases of the junction unmatched. The DNA for the CDR3 is TGCGCCAGCAGCTTGGAAGCGGGGACCTACGAGCAGTACTTC. It translates to CASSLEAGTYEQYF.

The chain links TRBV18 to TRBJ1-4; D may be TRBD1 (5 bases). CDR1 and CDR2 (germline): KGHSH, LQKENI. Trimming cost V 3 bases and J 8 bases, with 13 bases left between them. This CDR3 is built from 14 residues. CDR3 region: CASSPGTGAEKLFF. In nucleotides, the CDR3 is TGTGCCAGCTCACCTGGAACCGGGGCCGAAAAACTGTTTTTT.

The V and J genes are TRBV30 and TRBJ2-1; the D gene is possibly TRBD2 (6 bases). This CDR3 has 12 amino acids. V was shortened by 2 bases and J by 12 bases, with 14 bases between the two germline ends. The germline gives CDR1 GTSNPN, CDR2 SVGIG (reference sequence). The CDR3 protein is CAWSPTSNGQFF. The CDR3 DNA sequence: TGTGCCTGGAGTCCGACTAGTAACGGGCAGTTCTTC. Using reference TRBV30 and TRBJ2-1 for the parts outside the CDR3, the full variable domain is SQTIHQWPATLVQPVGSPLSLECTVEGTSNPNLYWYRQAAGRGLQLLFYSVGIGQISSEVPQNLSASRPQDRQFILSSKKLLLSDSGFYLCAWSPTSNGQFFGPGTRLTVL.

The chain has TRBV6-6 and TRBJ1-6; weak D call: TRBD1 (5 bases). CDR1 MNHNY and CDR2 SVGAGI come from the germline V gene (reference sequence). V shed 6 bases and J shed 7 bases, with 16 bases lying between them. This CDR3 region has 15 residues. CDR3 region: CASSPGTGGNSPLHF. For the CDR3, the DNA is TGTGCCAGCAGCCCCGGGACGGGAGGCAATTCACCCCTCCACTTT.

V and J are TRBV6-5 and TRBJ2-1; no clear D gene. This CDR3 is built from 13 residues. Germline CDR1 is MNHEY and CDR2 is SVGAGI. With 6 bases removed from V and 1 base from J, the gap between germline ends came to 7 bases. The CDR3 spells CASSRDSYNEQFF. The CDR3 coding sequence is TGTGCCAGCAGCCGCGATTCCTACAATGAGCAGTTCTTC.

This clone was picked up one time. The chain carries TRBV7-2 and TRBJ2-5; 15 bases match TRBD2. The ends lost 1 base at V and 5 bases at J; junction bases unmatched: 5. This CDR3 is 17 amino acids long. The V gene's germline CDR1 is SGHTA and CDR2 FQGNSA. The CDR3 DNA sequence: TGTGCCAGCAGCTTAGAGGGACTAGCGGGGGGCGGGGAGACCCAGTACTTC. It translates to CASSLEGLAGGGETQYF.

V usage is TRBV6-1 and J usage is TRBJ1-2; D gene unclear. Germline CDR1 MNHNS, CDR2 SASEGT. This CDR3 has 14 residues. V lost 7 bases and J 4 bases, leaving 16 bases between the germline ends. CDR3 sequence (DNA): TGTGCCAGCATACCATCGCCAGCCCTCTATGGCTACACCTTC. Translating it yields CASIPSPALYGYTF.

The chain uses TRBV6-6 and TRBJ1-6; tentative D call: TRBD1 (6 bases). Germline lookup yields CDR1 MNHNY and CDR2 SVGAGI (reference sequence). Trimming pared 7 bases from V and 0 bases from J, leaving 10 bases between. The CDR3 covers 15 residues. This chain's CDR3 is CASNTGSSYNSPLHF. Written as DNA, the CDR3 is TGTGCCAGCAACACAGGGAGCTCCTATAATTCACCCCTCCACTTT.

The rearrangement joins TRBV10-3 to TRBJ2-2, with 7 bases aligning to TRBD1. This CDR3 is 19 amino acids long. Germline CDR1 reads ENHRY; CDR2 reads SYGVKD. Trimming removed 2 bases from V and 9 bases from J; junction bases left unmatched: 21. CDR3 sequence reads: CAISENLASTGDHHWELFF. The CDR3 DNA reads as TGTGCCATCAGTGAGAATCTCGCTTCAACAGGGGACCACCACTGGGAGCTGTTTTTT.